The 3 T cell receptor beta chains given below trace back to one sample, sequenced in a study of blood T cell repertoires in COVID-19. Sequenced by immunoSEQ multiplex PCR; TCRdb stores in-frame clones only, minus some. The sample records 150,000 to 200,000 clones, 88% being singletons. Sample: peripheral blood. Receptor source: a human donor in a cohort sampled during active COVID-19.

This rearrangement joins TRBV6-1 to TRBJ2-7, with a possible D match to TRBD1 (5 bases). Trimming cost V 3 bases and J 1 base, with 10 bases left between them. The CDR3 consists of 14 residues. In germline, CDR1 is MNHNS, CDR2 SASEGT. In DNA, the CDR3 is TGTGCCAGCAGTGACCTCAGGGAATCCTACGAGCAGTACTTC. Its translation: CASSDLRESYEQYF.

The rearrangement joins TRBV30 to TRBJ2-2; D is possibly TRBD1 (5 bases). Germline lookup yields CDR1 GTSNPN and CDR2 SVGIG (reference sequence). This CDR3 has 14 amino acids. Trimming cost V 2 bases and J 4 bases, with 11 bases left between them. CDR3 DNA sequence: TGTGCCTGGAGTCGGCAGGGTAGCACCGGGGAGCTGTTTTTT. Amino acids: CAWSRQGSTGELFF.

The V call is TRBV10-1, the J call TRBJ2-7; D not resolved. The V end was cut by 6 bases, the J end by 7 bases, with 10 bases between. The CDR3 spans 11 residues. In germline, CDR1 is WNHNN, CDR2 SYGVQD (reference sequence). Here the CDR3 reads CASRASFEQYF. CDR3 nucleotides: TGCGCCAGCAGGGCCTCCTTTGAGCAGTACTTC.